The rows below give T cell receptor beta chains drawn from one sample of a study of blood T cell repertoires in COVID-19. Libraries were prepared by immunoSEQ multiplex PCR; TCRdb keeps only in-frame clonotypes and omits some of them. This sample yields roughly 48,000 clones, of which 65% to 85% are seen a single time; roughly 50% belongs to the top ten. The sample was peripheral blood. The origin of the receptors is a man between 65 and 85 years old with acute or convalescent COVID-19. CDR3s include the opening cysteine and the closing phenylalanine or tryptophan. The order of the fields is CDR3 DNA, CDR3 protein, V gene, clone size, D gene, J gene. The D gene is left open where the match is weak. Clone size is given for some rows only: seen once, a few or many times, or a class if the clone is expanded.

CDR3 DNA: TGTGCCTCATCAGGGGAAAGGGGACCCCAGCATTTT
CDR3 protein: CASSGERGPQHF
V gene: TRBV30
clone size: once
D gene: NA
J gene: TRBJ1-5

CDR3 DNA: TGTGCCAGCAGTTACTCGAGAAGCCAAGAGACCCAGTACTTC
CDR3 protein: CASSYSRSQETQYF
V gene: TRBV6-2/TRBV6-3
clone size: NA
D gene: NA
J gene: TRBJ2-5

CDR3 DNA: TGTGCCAGCAGTTCCACAGGGTTGGATGAAAAACTGTTTTTT
CDR3 protein: CASSSTGLDEKLFF
V gene: TRBV7-2
clone size: NA
D gene: NA
J gene: TRBJ1-4

CDR3 DNA: TGTGCCTGGAATGGCGGGCGCCGCGACGAGCAGTACTTC
CDR3 protein: CAWNGGRRDEQYF
V gene: TRBV30
clone size: NA
D gene: NA
J gene: TRBJ2-7

CDR3 DNA: TGTGCCAGCTCACCAGGGGCGGAATTCAATGAGCAGTTCTTC
CDR3 protein: CASSPGAEFNEQFF
V gene: TRBV18
clone size: NA
D gene: NA
J gene: TRBJ2-1

CDR3 DNA: TGCAGTGCTAGTACCCTAGCGGGGCATGGAGAGCAGTACTTC
CDR3 protein: CSASTLAGHGEQYF
V gene: TRBV20-1
clone size: NA
D gene: TRBD2
J gene: TRBJ2-7

CDR3 DNA: TGTGCCAGCAGTTCTGGTTACTCTAACTATGGCTACACCTTC
CDR3 protein: CASSSGYSNYGYTF
V gene: TRBV28
clone size: NA
D gene: NA
J gene: TRBJ1-2

CDR3 DNA: TGTGCTAGCACAGGGGTGGCAGATACGCAGTATTTT
CDR3 protein: CASTGVADTQYF
V gene: TRBV12-5
clone size: few
D gene: TRBD1
J gene: TRBJ2-3

CDR3 DNA: TGTGCCAGCAGTTTAGGAGGGGGCTCTAATAATTCACCCCTCCACTTT
CDR3 protein: CASSLGGGSNNSPLHF
V gene: TRBV27
clone size: once
D gene: TRBD1
J gene: TRBJ1-6

CDR3 DNA: TGCAGCGTTGACGCGGGGACGGTCTACGAGCAGTACTTC
CDR3 protein: CSVDAGTVYEQYF
V gene: TRBV29-1
clone size: NA
D gene: NA
J gene: TRBJ2-7

CDR3 DNA: TGCAGTGCCGAGGAGGGTGAAAAACTGTTTTTT
CDR3 protein: CSAEEGEKLFF
V gene: TRBV20-1
clone size: NA
D gene: NA
J gene: TRBJ1-4

CDR3 DNA: TGTGCCGGTTCGACAGGTTCCTACGAGCAGTACTTC
CDR3 protein: CAGSTGSYEQYF
V gene: TRBV6-5
clone size: NA
D gene: NA
J gene: TRBJ2-7

CDR3 DNA: TGCAGCGTATTGAACAGGGACATTGAAGCTTTCTTT
CDR3 protein: CSVLNRDIEAFF
V gene: TRBV29-1
clone size: NA
D gene: NA
J gene: TRBJ1-1

CDR3 DNA: TGTGCCAGTAGTATAGTCGGGACAGGGCTCGGTTCACCCCTCCACTTT
CDR3 protein: CASSIVGTGLGSPLHF
V gene: TRBV19
clone size: NA
D gene: TRBD1
J gene: TRBJ1-6

CDR3 DNA: TGTGCCAGCAGCTTAAGGGGGGGCATATACAATGAGCAGTTCTTC
CDR3 protein: CASSLRGGIYNEQFF
V gene: TRBV7-2
clone size: NA
D gene: NA
J gene: TRBJ2-1

CDR3 DNA: TGCGCCAGCAGCCGGGACAGGGTTGGCACTGAAGCTTTCTTT
CDR3 protein: CASSRDRVGTEAFF
V gene: TRBV5-1
clone size: once
D gene: TRBD1
J gene: TRBJ1-1

CDR3 DNA: TGTGCCAGTACCAGGATTGCAACTAATGAAAAACTGTTTTTT
CDR3 protein: CASTRIATNEKLFF
V gene: TRBV19
clone size: NA
D gene: NA
J gene: TRBJ1-4

CDR3 DNA: TGTGCCTGGAGTGAGACAGGGCGGAGTTTCGATTCACCCCTCCACTTT
CDR3 protein: CAWSETGRSFDSPLHF
V gene: TRBV30
clone size: NA
D gene: TRBD1
J gene: TRBJ1-6

CDR3 DNA: TGCGCCAGCAGAATGGTAGATAATTCACCCCTCCACTTT
CDR3 protein: CASRMVDNSPLHF
V gene: TRBV5-1
clone size: NA
D gene: NA
J gene: TRBJ1-6

CDR3 DNA: TGTGCCACCAGCAGAGATCGGGCTAGCGGGACCTACGAGCAGTACTTC
CDR3 protein: CATSRDRASGTYEQYF
V gene: TRBV15
clone size: NA
D gene: TRBD2
J gene: TRBJ2-7

CDR3 DNA: TGTGCCAGCAGCTTTAGCGGGGGGTACAATGAGCAGTTCTTC
CDR3 protein: CASSFSGGYNEQFF
V gene: TRBV11-2
clone size: NA
D gene: TRBD2
J gene: TRBJ2-1

CDR3 DNA: TGTGCCAGCAGCTTCCGAGGACTAGCGGGAGGGCCGAGAGAGCAGTTCTTC
CDR3 protein: CASSFRGLAGGPREQFF
V gene: TRBV7-2
clone size: NA
D gene: TRBD2
J gene: TRBJ2-1

CDR3 DNA: TGCGCCAGCAGTGAGAGGGACAGGGGGACAGATACGCAGTATTTT
CDR3 protein: CASSERDRGTDTQYF
V gene: TRBV10-2
clone size: few
D gene: TRBD1
J gene: TRBJ2-3

CDR3 DNA: TGCGCCAGCAGCTCGCAGGTAGTAGCTAACTATGGCTACACCTTC
CDR3 protein: CASSSQVVANYGYTF
V gene: TRBV4-1
clone size: NA
D gene: NA
J gene: TRBJ1-2

CDR3 DNA: TGCAGCCCATACAGGGACAGCAACACTGAAGCTTTCTTT
CDR3 protein: CSPYRDSNTEAFF
V gene: TRBV29-1
clone size: NA
D gene: TRBD1
J gene: TRBJ1-1

CDR3 DNA: TGTGCCAGTAGTACCCCGGGACAGGGATCTGGAAACACCATATATTTT
CDR3 protein: CASSTPGQGSGNTIYF
V gene: TRBV19
clone size: NA
D gene: TRBD1
J gene: TRBJ1-3